This TCR beta chain originates from a study of blood T cells in healthy people across ages (dated by TCRdb to between 2014 and 2017). Concerning the study at large: Template switching captured roughly one uniquely barcoded TCR beta cDNA molecule per two T cells in model experiments. The study measured age-related changes in TCR beta repertoire diversity using deep sequencing normalized with unique cDNA molecular identifiers. The donors were split into four age groups: young (average about 15 years), middle-aged (around 40), aged (about 56) and long-lived (roughly 80). The study analyzed two additional independent replicas of 1 million unique cDNA reads from the same blood draw for two donors, one aged 18 to 30 and one aged 80 or older.

General conclusions and limits of the study: Bulk unsorted PBMC profiling prevented conclusive comparison of naive and antigen-experienced compartments. Estimates of total diversity based on one million sequenced T cells were regarded as lower bounds and as underestimates. Because the CMV infection status of the donors was unknown, age-related changes in expanded clonotypes may potentially have been confounded. Observed TCR beta diversity correlated strongly with the percentage of naive T cells measured by flow cytometry. As age increased, observed TCR beta diversity per million T cells dropped in a roughly linear way, and a significant reduction was already evident by age 40. Compared with the aged group, more naive CD4+ T cells, fewer expanded clones and increased TCR diversity were shown by the long-lived group, suggesting age selection.

On this clonotype itself: The antigen it binds to is not known. Base qualities are not at hand, and no much larger clone is one base apart.

Library preparation used 5' RACE. The instrument was an Illumina HiSeq 2500. A second 7 to 11 cycle PCR used a sample-barcoded 5' primer and a J-beta primer mix. Each TCR beta cDNA molecule received a unique molecular identifier from a template-switch 5' adaptor carrying 12 random nucleotides. Each sample yielded at least 3 million CDR3-containing paired-end reads. The Mint cDNA synthesis kit, primed by a TRBC-specific oligonucleotide, was used to synthesize first-strand cDNA from all RNA. Following uracil-DNA glycosylase treatment, all cDNA underwent a first 18-cycle PCR with the universal primers M1SS and BC2_uni_R. The study's processing was this. For normalization, 1 million high-quality reads were randomly selected from each sample, with every read carrying a distinct molecular identifier. Instead of being binned into consensus sequences, reads with shared molecular identifiers were discarded. MiTCR, run with a Q25 quality threshold and the strictest error-elimination algorithm, handled CDR3 identification, clonotype clustering and error correction. Lower-bound total TCR beta diversity was estimated with a nonparametric unseen species model using Euler transformation. The raw public reads went through TCRdb reprocessing: fastp at Q25, MiXCR clone calling, in-frame beta chains kept. Each entry is one CDR3 protein sequence, shown with its most common DNA and genes. Clone size and V and J calls follow TCRdb, not the original study. The sample table shows 600,000 to 850,000 distinct CDR3 sequences, and just under 25% are seen once. In total, the top ten clones hold more than 8% of the sample.

As encoded in the germline V gene, CDR1 is MNHEY while CDR2 is SVGAGI. V and J are truncated by 2 bases and 5 bases respectively, leaving an intervening sequence of 10 bases. From its cysteine to its phenylalanine, the CDR3 spans 14 amino acids. Left in the record is the CDR3 DNA by itself, 42 bases read in frame from the first base. The donors were roughly 39 Caucasian individuals from Russia, aged roughly 6 to 100 years, who were systemically healthy. Each donor gave 8.5 to 10 milliliters of peripheral blood, collected into EDTA-treated Vacutainer tubes. Ficoll-Paque density-gradient centrifugation was used to isolate PBMCs, with at least 7 million per sample. Total RNA was extracted from PBMCs with Trizol reagent, with at least 5 micrograms obtained per sample. The percentages of naive CD45RAhigh/CD27high T cells were determined by flow cytometry on a PBMC aliquot from every donor. Separately, the same data were catalogued under a study of T cells of mothers and their children. The second study, in turn, reports: Nine systemically healthy Caucasian individuals, comprising three mothers and their six children, were included as donors. cDNA synthesis consumed the entire amount of extracted RNA, loaded at about 1.5 ug RNA in each 15 ul reaction. In the second PCR, the M1S primer added sample barcodes and 2-4 random nucleotides. Over 8.5 million TCR beta CDR3 reads were obtained for each mother, and 2.5 million to 3 million reads were obtained for each child. Thymic selection similarly shapes TCR recombination output in related and unrelated pairs, with minor effect from inherited differences. Related mother-child pairs always showed normalized repertoire overlap that was slightly higher than in unrelated mother-child pairs, though the difference was never significant. No persistent microchimeric T cell clones were found, with a detection sensitivity of approximately 100 clones per million clonotypes. Deep NGS was used in the study to compare the TCR beta repertoires of mothers and children and to look for features that separate related mother-child pairs from unrelated individuals. Mothers averaged around 43 +/- 4 years of age and children averaged about 12 +/- 4 years. After adapters were ligated using NEBNext reagents, the libraries underwent 100+100 nt paired-end sequencing on an Illumina HiSeq 2000. To prevent cross-contamination, the mother and child libraries were prepared one month apart and sequenced in separate runs. For each donor, somewhere between about 500,000 and 2,300,000 distinct TCR beta clonotypes were identified. Naive TCR beta clonotypes were estimated from low-frequency clonotypes matched to each donor's FACS-determined naive share, without sorting.

Sequenced sample: blood. This receptor was taken from a boy aged 5-17 years in good health. The rearrangement combines TRBV6-5 with TRBJ2-1; the D segment could be TRBD2, given 6 matching bases. The nucleotides read TGTGCCAGCAGTTACGGGGGGACCAACAATGAGCAGTTCTTC. It encodes CASSYGGTNNEQFF.